Below, 18 T cell receptor beta chains from the same sample are listed, as sequenced in a study of T cell responses to AZD1222 COVID-19 vaccine. TCRdb's copy holds only in-frame clones and misses some; the assay was immunoSEQ multiplex PCR. The data hold roughly 100,000 clones, with about 90% observed a single time. Material: peripheral blood, obtained on day 0 of AZD1222 vaccination. All receptors come from an adult in good health.

The rearrangement joins TRBV12-3 or TRBV12-4 to TRBJ2-2; D not certain. V was clipped by 3 bases and J by 7 bases, with 6 bases between them. The CDR3 has 12 amino acids. The chain's CDR3 is CASSFPGGELFF. The CDR3 coding sequence is TGTGCCAGCAGTTTCCCGGGCGGGGAGCTGTTTTTT.

In nucleotides, the CDR3 is TGTGCCAGCAGCTCAAGGACAGGCCTTAGGGATGAGCAGTTCTTC. Protein sequence: CASSSRTGLRDEQFF. This chain joins TRBV7-9 and TRBJ2-1, with 7 bases that match TRBD1. This CDR3 comprises 15 residues. The J segment lost 8 bases and the V segment lost 4 bases, leaving 11 bases of the junction unmatched. The germline V gene has CDR1 SEHNR and CDR2 FQNEAQ (reference sequence).

V gene TRBV18 combines with J gene TRBJ1-3; 8 nucleotides line up with TRBD1. The CDR3 length is 13 residues. With V trimmed by 3 bases and J by 8 bases, 3 bases remained unmatched. CDR1 and CDR2 (germline): KGHSH, LQKENI. The CDR3 here is CASSPDRAHTIYF. The CDR3, as DNA: TGTGCCAGCTCACCGGACAGGGCGCACACCATATATTTT.

The chain couples TRBV12-3 or TRBV12-4 to TRBJ2-1; D perhaps matches TRBD1 (5 bases). The V end lost 6 bases, the J end lost 5 bases, and 5 bases lay between the germline ends. The CDR3 extends over 11 amino acids. The DNA for the CDR3 is TGTGCCAGCAGCAGGGACAATGAGCAGTTCTTC. This translates into CASSRDNEQFF.

The J gene is TRBJ1-1, the V gene TRBV4-2; D ambiguous. V lost 1 base, J lost 5 bases, and 8 bases lay in between. Germline CDR1 is LGHNA and CDR2 is YNFKEQ. The CDR3 has 13 amino acids. The CDR3 DNA follows: TGTGCCAGCAGCCAAGCGAGGGAAACTGAAGCTTTCTTT. It codes for CASSQARETEAFF.

This rearrangement joins TRBV5-1 to TRBJ2-2, with D perhaps TRBD1 (6 bases). This CDR3 contains 13 residues. Germline V gene data show CDR1 as SGHRS and CDR2 as YFSETQ. Trimming shortened V by 0 bases and J by 6 bases, and 6 bases separated the two germline ends. The CDR3 is CASSLEGAGELFF. The CDR3 DNA follows: TGCGCCAGCAGCTTGGAGGGGGCCGGGGAGCTGTTTTTT.

Remarks on this clone: One end of the junction fails to match germline, which may point to a read error. CDR3 loop: CASSRDRGNSPLHF. The CDR3 DNA reads TGTGCCAGCAGCCGGGACAGGGGAAATTCGCCCCTCCACTTT. The rearrangement joins TRBV6-4 to TRBJ1-6, with 10 bases matching TRBD1. The CDR3 spans 14 residues. Germline loops: CDR1 MRHNA, CDR2 SNTAGT.

The chain uses TRBV6-2 or TRBV6-3 and TRBJ2-2; 7 positions agree with TRBD1. The junction had 10 bases not matched to a gene; V was cut back by 5 bases and J by 7 bases. Germline CDR1 MNHEY, CDR2 SVGEGT. The CDR3 spans 15 residues. The CDR3 spells CASSVTQGYHGELFF. In DNA form, the CDR3 reads TGTGCCAGCAGTGTCACACAGGGGTATCACGGGGAGCTGTTTTTT.

The genes are TRBV10-3 and TRBJ1-6, with 8 nucleotides matching TRBD1. From germline, CDR1 is ENHRY and CDR2 SYGVKD. The CDR3 runs 13 residues. The ends lost 3 bases at V and 11 bases at J; junction bases unmatched: 3. This CDR3 reads CAISDPTGAPLHF. In nucleotides, the CDR3 is TGTGCCATCAGTGATCCGACAGGGGCACCCCTCCACTTT.

The chain has TRBV29-1 and TRBJ2-7, with D unclear. Germline CDR1 reads SQVTM; CDR2 reads ANQGSEA. The CDR3 length is 11 residues. The V end was cut by 6 bases, the J end by 3 bases, with 9 bases between. The DNA for the CDR3 is TGCAGCGTACCCCAGGACTACGAGCAGTACTTC. This encodes CSVPQDYEQYF.

The chain employs TRBV15 and TRBJ1-5; D uncertain. The germline gives CDR1 LNHNV, CDR2 YYDKDF (reference sequence). V shed 4 bases and J shed 1 base, with 8 bases lying between them. The CDR3 has 14 amino acids. The CDR3 DNA reads TGTGCCACCAGCATCAACCGAAGCAATCAGCCCCAGCATTTT. Residues: CATSINRSNQPQHF.

The chain recombines TRBV3-1 (or the pseudogene TRBV3-2) with TRBJ2-1; D unresolved. This CDR3 contains 17 residues. The V gene's germline CDR1 is LGHDT and CDR2 YNNKEL (reference sequence). The ends were cut back, 1 base at V and 0 bases at J, with 13 bases in the middle. CDR3 loop: CASSQGDLSSSYNEQFF. The CDR3 DNA reads TGTGCCAGCAGCCAAGGAGACCTATCGAGCTCCTACAATGAGCAGTTCTTC.

This clone was counted once. The V call is TRBV5-5, the J call TRBJ2-7; a possible D gene is TRBD2 (6 bases). There are 16 residues in the CDR3. The V end lost 1 base, the J end lost 0 bases, and 14 bases lay between the germline ends. Germline values: CDR1 SGHKS, CDR2 YYEKEE (reference sequence). The CDR3 DNA sequence: TGTGCCAGCAGCTTGAGGTTTATCGGGAGCTCCTACGAGCAGTACTTC. Its translation is CASSLRFIGSSYEQYF.

There are a few counts of this clone. The genes are TRBV7-2 and TRBJ2-1, with TRBD2 as a possible D gene (5 bases). V was clipped by 0 bases and J by 1 base, with 13 bases between them. The CDR3 is made up of 17 amino acids. Germline lookup yields CDR1 SGHTA and CDR2 FQGNSA. CDR3 loop: CASSLAGRSGSYNEQFF. CDR3 bases: TGTGCCAGCAGCTTAGCCGGTAGATCGGGGTCCTACAATGAGCAGTTCTTC.

The V call is TRBV29-1, the J call TRBJ2-3; 12 nucleotides match TRBD2. The CDR3 extends over 14 amino acids. Germline V lookup: CDR1 SQVTM, CDR2 ANQGSEA. The junction had 7 bases not matched to a gene; V was cut back by 7 bases and J by 5 bases. CDR3 coding DNA: TGCAGCGCACTAGCGGGGGGTAGTGGAGATACGCAGTATTTT. The encoded protein is CSALAGGSGDTQYF.

Of note for this clone: One end of the junction fails to match germline, which may point to a read error. This chain joins TRBV10-3 and TRBJ1-5; 7 nucleotides align to TRBD1. The CDR3 extends over 13 amino acids. Germline lookup yields CDR1 ENHRY and CDR2 SYGVKD. CDR3: CAIGDRDNQPQHF. In DNA form, the CDR3 reads TGTGCCATCGGTGACAGGGATAATCAGCCCCAGCATTTT.

This chain uses TRBV6-5 with TRBJ1-2; the match to TRBD1 covers 7 bases. This CDR3 comprises 14 residues. V was pared by 4 bases and J by 2 bases, with 4 bases of the junction left unmatched. Germline CDR1 reads MNHEY; CDR2 reads SVGAGI. CDR3 bases: TGTGCCAGCAGTTTGGACAGGCAAAACTATGGCTACACCTTC. It codes for CASSLDRQNYGYTF.

This chain links TRBV28 with TRBJ1-5; D is ambiguous. The V gene lost 3 bases and the J gene lost 6 bases, with 18 bases spanning the gap. The germline gives CDR1 MDHEN, CDR2 SYDVKM. This CDR3 contains 16 residues. The CDR3 DNA is TGTGCCAGCAGTTTCAGTTCGCTAGGGAAAAGTCAGCCCCAGCATTTT. Translation: CASSFSSLGKSQPQHF.